Included here is one T cell receptor beta chain sequence, with context. The CDR3 contains 13 residues. The germline CDR1 and CDR2 sequences are SQVTM and ANQGSEA. The germline V and J ends were trimmed by 4 bases and 6 bases, with 14 bases remaining between them. The data were obtained in a study of T cells after yellow fever vaccination. TCRdb processed the 5' RACE reads anew with MiXCR; each CDR3 protein has one entry. The sample holds hundreds of thousands of distinct CDR3 sequences, 9% to 15% seen once. J is TRBJ2-3 and V is TRBV29-1; D not certain. The specimen was PBMCs, collected on the day of the yellow fever booster vaccination. This TCR was sampled from a man aged 25-45 years who received the YFV17D yellow fever vaccine. The CDR3 reads CSVGGDAADTQYF. CDR3 bases: TGCAGCGTTGGGGGTGATGCCGCGGATACGCAGTATTTT.